This T cell receptor beta chain was identified in a study of cytomegalovirus exposure and HLA in healthy donors. Study details: Earlier, 100 million or so unique TCR beta sequences were recovered from roughly 200 million T cells by an analysis.

Findings and limits, study-wide: It was likely that a cluster of highly shared sequence variants was a sequencing artifact. Presence/absence comparisons presumed near-even sequencing depth among donors. The classifier reportedly diagnosed cytomegalovirus status with high sensitivity and specificity.

A multiplex PCR was run with 60 Vbeta primers and 13 Jbeta primers. Assay: immunoSEQ multiplex PCR; the TCRdb copy retains only in-frame clones and omits some. The sample has around 210,000 clones; roughly three quarters are singletons. The V gene lost 3 bases and the J gene lost 0 bases, with 13 bases spanning the gap. This CDR3 region has 16 residues. Germline assignment: CDR1 SGHNT and CDR2 YYREEE (reference sequence). This clone was detected only a few times. Its matching antigen is unknown. The receptor's source is a male donor in good health and CMV-seropositive. The chain combines TRBV5-4 with TRBJ2-1; D is possibly TRBD1 (6 bases). The specimen was PBMCs. The CDR3 nucleotides read TGTGCCAGCAGCTCCTTGGGGGCGAGCTCCTACAATGAGCAGTTCTTC. It translates to CASSSLGASSYNEQFF.